A single sample gave rise to the 8 T cell receptor beta chains below, sequenced in a study of control samples from healthy donors and cancer patients. Some clones are missing from TCRdb's copy, which holds only in-frame ones; the method was immunoSEQ multiplex PCR. The sample contains around 100,000 clones, less than 90% of which appear only once. The sequencing input was blood. These TCRs come from a woman aged 50 to 60 in good health.

In DNA form, the CDR3 reads TGTGCCAGCAGCCCAAGGGGGAGGGGTATAGATACGCAGTATTTT. Translated: CASSPRGRGIDTQYF. J is TRBJ2-3 and V is TRBV7-3; tentative D call: TRBD2 (7 bases). CDR1 is SGHTA and CDR2 is FQGTGA in the germline V gene. The V and J ends lost 5 bases and 5 bases respectively, with 17 bases between them. The CDR3 has 15 amino acids.

This clone was detected once. The chain recombines TRBV30 with TRBJ2-1; 11 bases are a match to TRBD1. The CDR3 sequence is 15 residues long. Germline V gene sequence: CDR1 GTSNPN, CDR2 SVGIG (reference sequence). Trimming at V came to 3 bases and at J to 7 bases, leaving 8 bases not matched to a gene. CDR3 region: CAWRLDRGLRNEQFF. The CDR3 nucleotides are TGTGCCTGGAGATTGGACAGGGGGCTGAGAAATGAGCAGTTCTTC.

J is TRBJ2-1 and V is TRBV7-2, with TRBD2 as a possible D gene (5 bases). The germline V and J ends were trimmed by 3 bases and 2 bases, with 11 bases remaining between them. CDR3 length equals 15 residues. CDR1 SGHTA and CDR2 FQGNSA come from the germline V gene. The CDR3 sequence: CASSFGSATYNEQFF. CDR3 sequence (DNA): TGTGCCAGCAGCTTTGGGAGTGCGACCTACAATGAGCAGTTCTTC.

The chain couples TRBV19 to TRBJ1-1; 9 nucleotides match TRBD1. The germline V gene has CDR1 LNHDA and CDR2 SQIVND (reference sequence). J was trimmed by 10 bases and V by 3 bases; bases with no gene match: 9. The CDR3 is made up of 14 amino acids. The CDR3 reads CASSMEGTGTVAFF. As DNA, the CDR3 is TGTGCCAGTAGTATGGAGGGGACAGGGACGGTAGCTTTCTTT.

This rearrangement joins TRBV19 to TRBJ1-6; TRBD1 is a possible D gene (5 bases). Between the trimmed V and J ends, which lost 3 bases and 2 bases, there was a span of 14 bases. Germline CDR1 reads LNHDA; CDR2 reads SQIVND (reference sequence). The CDR3 has 17 amino acids. The CDR3 loop reads CASSIPPGPTYNSPLHF. CDR3 sequence (DNA): TGTGCCAGTAGTATCCCCCCGGGACCGACCTATAATTCACCCCTCCACTTT.

The chain carries TRBV11-2 and TRBJ1-2; possibly TRBD1 for D (6 bases). V lost 5 bases to trimming and J lost 2 bases, with 15 bases between them. The length of the CDR3 is 15 residues. Germline CDR1 is SGHAT and CDR2 is FQNNGV. The CDR3 region is CASSALGGPNYGYTF. CDR3 coding DNA: TGTGCCAGCAGCGCGCTCGGGGGGCCGAACTATGGCTACACCTTC. The variable domain in full, with the rest retrieved from reference TRBV11-2 and TRBJ1-2, is EAGVAQSPRYKIIEKRQSVAFWCNPISGHATLYWYQQILGQGPKLLIQFQNNGVVDDSQLPKDRFSAERLKGVDSTLKIQPAKLEDSAVYLCASSALGGPNYGYTFGSGTRLTVV.

The chain joins TRBV7-9 to TRBJ1-2, with a possible D match to TRBD1 (5 bases). V was clipped by 4 bases and J by 0 bases, with 9 bases between them. This CDR3 has 14 residues. The germline CDR1 and CDR2 sequences are SEHNR and FQNEAQ (reference sequence). CDR3: CASSSTDANYGYTF. The CDR3 DNA is TGTGCCAGCAGCTCGACAGACGCTAACTATGGCTACACCTTC.

This clone was counted a single time. The rearrangement joins TRBV6-1 to TRBJ1-6, with TRBD1 matching over 7 bases. Germline assignment: CDR1 MNHNS and CDR2 SASEGT. V shed 4 bases, J shed 3 bases, and the junction held 6 bases outside the gene matches. The CDR3 consists of 16 residues. Here the CDR3 DNA reads TGTGCCAGCAGTGTGGGACAGTCTCACTATAATTCACCCCTCCACTTT. Its translation is CASSVGQSHYNSPLHF.